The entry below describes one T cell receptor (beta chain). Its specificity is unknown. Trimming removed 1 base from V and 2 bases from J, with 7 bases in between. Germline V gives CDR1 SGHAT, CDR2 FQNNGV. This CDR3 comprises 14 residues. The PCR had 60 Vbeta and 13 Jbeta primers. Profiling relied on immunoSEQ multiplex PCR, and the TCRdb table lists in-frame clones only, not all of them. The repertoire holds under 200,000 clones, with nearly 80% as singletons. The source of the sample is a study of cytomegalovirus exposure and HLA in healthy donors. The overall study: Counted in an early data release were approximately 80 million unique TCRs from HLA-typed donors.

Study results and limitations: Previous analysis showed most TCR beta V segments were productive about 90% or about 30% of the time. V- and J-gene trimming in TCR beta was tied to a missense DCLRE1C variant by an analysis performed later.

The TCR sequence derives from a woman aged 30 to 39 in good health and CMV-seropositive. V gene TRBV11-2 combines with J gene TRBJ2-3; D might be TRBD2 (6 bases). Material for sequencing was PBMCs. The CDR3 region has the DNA TGTGCCAGCAGCTTAGCGGGGGACACAGATACGCAGTATTTT. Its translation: CASSLAGDTDTQYF.